This is a list of T cell receptor beta chains from one sample in a study of Ad26.COV2.S vaccination and SARS-CoV-2 variants. The assay was immunoSEQ multiplex PCR, and TCRdb's table has in-frame clones only and misses some. The table lists about 350,000 clones, more than 75% of them singletons. Source: peripheral blood, taken in a trial of Ad26.COV2.S vaccine versus placebo. The receptors stem from a person between 18 and 65 years old who received the Ad26.COV2.S COVID-19 vaccine or a placebo. Each CDR3 is given with its conserved first and last residue. D genes are given only for firm matches. Rows may omit the clone size; those that give it use once, few, many or a size class.

j_call	clone_size	d_call	v_call	cdr3_aa	cdr3_nt
TRBJ1-1	.	.	TRBV27	CASRLTLNTEAFF	TGTGCCAGCAGACTCACGTTGAACACTGAAGCTTTCTTT
TRBJ1-5	.	.	TRBV29-1	CSVADGVLGNQPQHF	TGCAGCGTTGCCGACGGGGTCTTGGGCAATCAGCCCCAGCATTTT
TRBJ1-2	.	.	TRBV4-1	CASSQEPGPNNYGYTF	TGCGCCAGCAGCCAAGAACCGGGACCCAACAACTATGGCTACACCTTC
TRBJ2-7	.	TRBD2	TRBV5-1	CASRGDSGVGLEQYF	TGCGCCAGCCGGGGGGACTCCGGGGTGGGTCTCGAGCAGTACTTC
TRBJ2-5	.	.	TRBV7-6	CASSLAGNKETQYF	TGTGCCAGCAGCTTAGCCGGGAATAAAGAGACCCAGTACTTC
TRBJ1-1	medium-sized	.	TRBV3-1/TRBV3-2	CASSQDGGANTEAFF	TGTGCCAGCAGCCAAGATGGGGGCGCGAACACTGAAGCTTTCTTT
TRBJ1-6	once	TRBD1	TRBV19	CASRQGEWVSPLHF	TGTGCCAGCCGTCAGGGGGAGTGGGTTTCACCCCTCCACTTT
TRBJ2-1	.	TRBD2	TRBV10-3	CAISVGGLAGTYNEQFF	TGTGCCATCAGTGTAGGGGGACTAGCGGGGACCTACAATGAGCAGTTCTTC
TRBJ2-3	.	.	TRBV3-1/TRBV3-2	CASSQTGTKSTDTQYF	TGTGCCAGCAGCCAAACCGGGACAAAGAGCACAGATACGCAGTATTTT
TRBJ2-7	.	.	TRBV28	CASSHQSANSYEQYF	TGTGCCAGCAGTCACCAAAGCGCAAACTCCTACGAGCAGTACTTC
TRBJ1-2	.	TRBD1	TRBV6-2/TRBV6-3	CASSRDSYYGYTF	TGTGCCAGCAGTCGGGACAGTTACTATGGCTACACCTTC
TRBJ2-1	.	.	TRBV6-5	CASRTGPRSEQFF	TGTGCCAGCAGGACCGGGCCAAGGAGTGAGCAGTTCTTC
TRBJ2-1	few	TRBD1	TRBV2	CASSESGQIYNEQFF	TGTGCCAGCAGTGAATCGGGACAGATCTACAATGAGCAGTTCTTC
TRBJ2-2	.	.	TRBV7-8	CASRSGTGELFF	TGTGCCAGTCGAAGTGGAACCGGGGAGCTGTTTTTT
TRBJ2-3	.	TRBD2	TRBV4-3	CASSQDRRSSGQTDTQYF	TGCGCCAGCAGCCAAGATCGGAGGAGTAGCGGGCAAACAGATACGCAGTATTTT
TRBJ2-6	.	TRBD1	TRBV15	CATSRTGQVSSGANVLTF	TGTGCCACCAGCAGAACGGGACAGGTCAGCTCTGGGGCCAACGTCCTGACTTTC
TRBJ2-1	.	TRBD2	TRBV5-1	CASGGTSGEYNEQFF	TGCGCCAGCGGTGGAACTAGCGGGGAATACAATGAGCAGTTCTTC
TRBJ1-2	.	TRBD1	TRBV7-2	CASSWDRGFGYTF	TGTGCCAGCAGCTGGGACAGGGGTTTTGGCTACACCTTC
TRBJ1-2	.	TRBD1	TRBV5-1	CASSYDRGWYGYTF	TGCGCCAGCAGTTACGACAGGGGGTGGTATGGCTACACCTTC
TRBJ2-5	.	.	TRBV25-1	CASSELGHLYGGQETQYF	TGTGCCAGCAGTGAATTAGGGCATCTTTACGGGGGTCAAGAGACCCAGTACTTC
TRBJ2-2	.	.	TRBV6-5	CASSRDTGELFF	TGTGCCAGCAGTAGGGACACCGGGGAGCTGTTTTTT
TRBJ2-1	.	.	TRBV11-3	CASSLRDTAYNEQFF	TGTGCCAGCAGCCTCCGGGACACAGCCTACAATGAGCAGTTCTTC
TRBJ1-3	.	.	TRBV9	CASSVAGGIYGNTIYF	TGTGCCAGCAGCGTAGCTGGGGGGATTTACGGAAACACCATATATTTT
TRBJ2-5	few	.	TRBV19	CASGLAEQETQYF	TGTGCCTCAGGGCTAGCAGAACAAGAGACCCAGTACTTC